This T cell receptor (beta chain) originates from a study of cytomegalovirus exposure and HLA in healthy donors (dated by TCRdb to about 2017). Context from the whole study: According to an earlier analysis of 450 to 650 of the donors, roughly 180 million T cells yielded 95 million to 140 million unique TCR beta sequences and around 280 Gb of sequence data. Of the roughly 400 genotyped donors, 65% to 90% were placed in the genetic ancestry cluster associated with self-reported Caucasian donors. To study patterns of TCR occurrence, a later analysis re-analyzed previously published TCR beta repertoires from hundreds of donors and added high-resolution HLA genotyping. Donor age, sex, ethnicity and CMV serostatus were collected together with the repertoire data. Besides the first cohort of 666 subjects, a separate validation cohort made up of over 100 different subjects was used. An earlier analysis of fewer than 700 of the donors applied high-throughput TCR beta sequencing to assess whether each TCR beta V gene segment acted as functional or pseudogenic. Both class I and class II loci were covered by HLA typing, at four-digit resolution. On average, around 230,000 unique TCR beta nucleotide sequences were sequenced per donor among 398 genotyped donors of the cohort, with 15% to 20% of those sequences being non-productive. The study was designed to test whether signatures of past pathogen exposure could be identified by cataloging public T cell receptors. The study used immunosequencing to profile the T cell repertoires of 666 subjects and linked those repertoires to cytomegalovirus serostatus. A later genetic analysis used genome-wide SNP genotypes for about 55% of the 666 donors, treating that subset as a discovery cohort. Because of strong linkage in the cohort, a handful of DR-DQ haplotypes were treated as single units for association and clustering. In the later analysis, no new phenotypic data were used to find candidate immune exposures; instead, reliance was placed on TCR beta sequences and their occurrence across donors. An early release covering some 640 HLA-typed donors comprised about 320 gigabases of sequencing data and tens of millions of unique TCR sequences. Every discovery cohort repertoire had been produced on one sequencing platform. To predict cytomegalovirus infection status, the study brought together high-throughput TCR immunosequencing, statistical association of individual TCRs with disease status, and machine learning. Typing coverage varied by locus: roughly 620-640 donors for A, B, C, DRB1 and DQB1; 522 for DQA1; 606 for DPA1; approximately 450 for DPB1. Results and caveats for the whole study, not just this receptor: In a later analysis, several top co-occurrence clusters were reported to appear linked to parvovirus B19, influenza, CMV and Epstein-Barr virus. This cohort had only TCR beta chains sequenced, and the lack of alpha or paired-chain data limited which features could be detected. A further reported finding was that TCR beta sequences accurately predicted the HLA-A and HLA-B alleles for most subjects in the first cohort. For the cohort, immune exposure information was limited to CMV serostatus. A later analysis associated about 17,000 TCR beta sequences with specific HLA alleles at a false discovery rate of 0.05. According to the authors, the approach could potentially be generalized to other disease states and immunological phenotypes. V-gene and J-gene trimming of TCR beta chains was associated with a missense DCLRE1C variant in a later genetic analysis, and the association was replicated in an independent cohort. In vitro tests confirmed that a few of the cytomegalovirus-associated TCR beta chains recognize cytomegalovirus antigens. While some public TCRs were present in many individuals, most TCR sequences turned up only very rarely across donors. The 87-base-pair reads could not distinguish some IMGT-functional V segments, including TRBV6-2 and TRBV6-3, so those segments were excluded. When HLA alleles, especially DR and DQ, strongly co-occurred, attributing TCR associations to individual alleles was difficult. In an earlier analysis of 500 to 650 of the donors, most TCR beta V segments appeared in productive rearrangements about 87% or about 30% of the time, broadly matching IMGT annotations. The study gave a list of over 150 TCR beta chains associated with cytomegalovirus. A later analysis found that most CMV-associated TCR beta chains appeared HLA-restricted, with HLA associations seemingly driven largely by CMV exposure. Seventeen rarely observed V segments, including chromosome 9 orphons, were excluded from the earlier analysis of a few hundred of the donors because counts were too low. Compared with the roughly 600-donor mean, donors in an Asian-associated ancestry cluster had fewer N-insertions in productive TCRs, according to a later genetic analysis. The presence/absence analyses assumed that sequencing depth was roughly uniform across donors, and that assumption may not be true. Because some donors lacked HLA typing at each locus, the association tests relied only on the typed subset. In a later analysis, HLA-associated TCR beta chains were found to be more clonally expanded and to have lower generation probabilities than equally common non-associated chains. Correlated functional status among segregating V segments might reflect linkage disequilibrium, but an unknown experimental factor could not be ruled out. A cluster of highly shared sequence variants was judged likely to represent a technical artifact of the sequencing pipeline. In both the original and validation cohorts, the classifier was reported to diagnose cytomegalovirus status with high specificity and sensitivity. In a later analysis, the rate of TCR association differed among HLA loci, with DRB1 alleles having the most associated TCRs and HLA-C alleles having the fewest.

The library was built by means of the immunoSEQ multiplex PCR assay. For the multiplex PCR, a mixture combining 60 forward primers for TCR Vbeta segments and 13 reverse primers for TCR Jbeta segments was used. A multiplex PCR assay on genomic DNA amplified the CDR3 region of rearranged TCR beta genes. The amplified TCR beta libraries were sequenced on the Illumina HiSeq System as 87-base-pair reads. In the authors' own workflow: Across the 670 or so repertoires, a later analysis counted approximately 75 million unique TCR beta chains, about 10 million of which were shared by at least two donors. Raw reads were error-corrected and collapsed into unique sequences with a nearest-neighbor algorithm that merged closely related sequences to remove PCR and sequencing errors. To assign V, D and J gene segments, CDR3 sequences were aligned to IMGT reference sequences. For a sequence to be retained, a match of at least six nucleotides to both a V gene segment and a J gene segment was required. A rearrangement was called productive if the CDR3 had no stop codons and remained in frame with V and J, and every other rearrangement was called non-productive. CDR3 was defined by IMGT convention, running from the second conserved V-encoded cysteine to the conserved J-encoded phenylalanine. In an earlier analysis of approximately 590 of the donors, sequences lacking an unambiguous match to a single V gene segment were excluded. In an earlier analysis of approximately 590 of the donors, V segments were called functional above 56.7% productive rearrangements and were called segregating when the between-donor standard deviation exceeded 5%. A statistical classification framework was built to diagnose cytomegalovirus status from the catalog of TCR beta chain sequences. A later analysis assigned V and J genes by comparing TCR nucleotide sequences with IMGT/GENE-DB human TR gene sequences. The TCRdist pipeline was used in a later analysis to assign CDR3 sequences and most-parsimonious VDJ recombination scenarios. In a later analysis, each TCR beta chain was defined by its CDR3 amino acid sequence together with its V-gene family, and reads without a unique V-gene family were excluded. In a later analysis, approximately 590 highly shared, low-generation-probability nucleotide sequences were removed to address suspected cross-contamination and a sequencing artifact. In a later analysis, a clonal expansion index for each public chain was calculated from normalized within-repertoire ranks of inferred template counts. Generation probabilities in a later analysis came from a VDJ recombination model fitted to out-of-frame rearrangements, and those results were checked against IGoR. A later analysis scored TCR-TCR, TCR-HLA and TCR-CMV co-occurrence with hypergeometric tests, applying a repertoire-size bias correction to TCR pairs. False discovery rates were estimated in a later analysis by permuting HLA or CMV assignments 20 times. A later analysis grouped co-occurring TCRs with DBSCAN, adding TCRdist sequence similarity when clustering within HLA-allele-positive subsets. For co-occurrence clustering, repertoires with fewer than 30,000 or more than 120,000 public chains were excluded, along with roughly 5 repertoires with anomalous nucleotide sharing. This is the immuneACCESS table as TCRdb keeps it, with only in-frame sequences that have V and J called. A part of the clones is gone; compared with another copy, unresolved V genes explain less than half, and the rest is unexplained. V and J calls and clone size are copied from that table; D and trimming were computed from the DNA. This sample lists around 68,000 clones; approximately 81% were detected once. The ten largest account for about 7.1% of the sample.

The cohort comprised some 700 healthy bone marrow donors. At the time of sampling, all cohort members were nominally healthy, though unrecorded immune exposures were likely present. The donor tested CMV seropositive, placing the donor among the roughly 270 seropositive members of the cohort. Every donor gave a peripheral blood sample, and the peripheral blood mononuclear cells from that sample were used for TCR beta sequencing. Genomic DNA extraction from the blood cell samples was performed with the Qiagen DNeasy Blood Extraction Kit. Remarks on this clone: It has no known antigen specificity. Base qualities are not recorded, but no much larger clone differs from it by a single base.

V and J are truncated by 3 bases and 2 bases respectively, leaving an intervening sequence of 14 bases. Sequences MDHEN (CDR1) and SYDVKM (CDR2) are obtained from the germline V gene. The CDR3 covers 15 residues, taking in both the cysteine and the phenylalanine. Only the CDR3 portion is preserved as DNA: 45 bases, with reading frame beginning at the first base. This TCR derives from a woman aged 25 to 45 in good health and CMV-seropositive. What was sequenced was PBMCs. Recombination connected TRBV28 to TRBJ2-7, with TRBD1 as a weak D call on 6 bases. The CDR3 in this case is CASSFLQGRTYEQYF. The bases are TGTGCCAGCAGTTTTTTACAGGGAAGGACCTACGAGCAGTACTTC.